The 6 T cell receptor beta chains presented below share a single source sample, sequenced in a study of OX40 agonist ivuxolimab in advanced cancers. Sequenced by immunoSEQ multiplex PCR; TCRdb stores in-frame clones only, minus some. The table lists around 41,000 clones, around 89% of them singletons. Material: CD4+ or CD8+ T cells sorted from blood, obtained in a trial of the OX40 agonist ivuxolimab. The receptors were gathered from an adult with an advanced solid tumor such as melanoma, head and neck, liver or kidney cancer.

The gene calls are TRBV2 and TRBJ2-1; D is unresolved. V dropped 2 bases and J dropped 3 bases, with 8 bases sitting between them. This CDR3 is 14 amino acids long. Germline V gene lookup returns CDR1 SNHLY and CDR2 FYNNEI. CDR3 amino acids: CASSELRDYNEQFF. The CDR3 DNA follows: TGTGCCAGCAGTGAATTAAGAGACTACAATGAGCAGTTCTTC.

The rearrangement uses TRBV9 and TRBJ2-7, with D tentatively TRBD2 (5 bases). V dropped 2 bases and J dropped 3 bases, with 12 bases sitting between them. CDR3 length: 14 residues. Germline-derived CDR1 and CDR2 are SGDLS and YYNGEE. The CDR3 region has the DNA TGTGCCAGCAGCGTCGCAGGAGGTCGCTACGAGCAGTACTTC. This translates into CASSVAGGRYEQYF.

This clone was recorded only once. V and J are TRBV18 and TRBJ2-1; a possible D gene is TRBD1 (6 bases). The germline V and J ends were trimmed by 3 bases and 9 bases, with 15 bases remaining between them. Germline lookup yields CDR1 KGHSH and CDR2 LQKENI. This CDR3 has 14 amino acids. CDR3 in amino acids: CASSPPSVGAEQFF. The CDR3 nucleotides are TGTGCCAGCTCACCCCCTAGTGTGGGGGCTGAGCAGTTCTTC.

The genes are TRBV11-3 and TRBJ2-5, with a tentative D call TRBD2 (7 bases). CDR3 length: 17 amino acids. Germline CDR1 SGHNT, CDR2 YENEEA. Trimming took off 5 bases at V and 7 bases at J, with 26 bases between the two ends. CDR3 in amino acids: CASSPGGVVGASGTQYF. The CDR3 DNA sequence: TGTGCCAGCAGCCCGGGAGGAGTAGTGGGGGCCTCGGGGACCCAGTACTTC.

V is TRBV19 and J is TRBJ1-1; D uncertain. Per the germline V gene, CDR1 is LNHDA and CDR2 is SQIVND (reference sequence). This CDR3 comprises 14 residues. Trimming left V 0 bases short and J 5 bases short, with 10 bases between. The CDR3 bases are TGTGCCAGTAGTATAGATCTAAGCGAGACTGAAGCTTTCTTT. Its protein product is CASSIDLSETEAFF.

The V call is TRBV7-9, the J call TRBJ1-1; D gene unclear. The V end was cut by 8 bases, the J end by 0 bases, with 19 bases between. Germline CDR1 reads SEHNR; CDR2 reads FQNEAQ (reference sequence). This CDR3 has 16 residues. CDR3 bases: TGTGCCAGCTACGCCCCCGAGAAGAATATGAACACTGAAGCTTTCTTT. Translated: CASYAPEKNMNTEAFF.